The T cell receptor (beta chain) under discussion was sequenced for a study of chemoradiotherapy in HPV16-positive cancers. Study at large: A couple of HPV16-positive patients' cells yielded candidate HPV-specific clones and common motifs.

Remarks on this clone: What it binds is unknown.

Samples were taken several times over chemoradiotherapy. Study findings and constraints: Candidate HPV-specific clones and E7-related TCR motifs grew in tumor during treatment. Functional assays defining HPV-specific T cells used only a couple of HPV16-positive patients.

The protocol was immunoSEQ multiplex PCR, while the TCRdb copy is restricted to in-frame clones and leaves out a portion. This sample carries approximately 12,000 clones, about two thirds of them seen once, and the ten largest clones take around 8.1%. The sequence came from a human donor with HPV-associated anogenital cancer. This material was collected from a patient who underwent chemoradiotherapy.

DNA of the CDR3: TGTGCCTGGAGTCCCCGACTAGCCCGCACAGATACGCAGTATTTT. Amino acid sequence: CAWSPRLARTDTQYF. This chain joins TRBV30 and TRBJ2-3; the match to TRBD2 covers 7 bases. This CDR3 region has 15 residues. Germline CDR1 and CDR2: GTSNPN and SVGIG (reference sequence). The V segment lost 2 bases and the J segment 1 base; nucleotides outside the gene matches: 6. The full variable domain, rest sourced from reference TRBV30 and TRBJ2-3, is SQTIHQWPATLVQPVGSPLSLECTVEGTSNPNLYWYRQAAGRGLQLLFYSVGIGQISSEVPQNLSASRPQDRQFILSSKKLLLSDSGFYLCAWSPRLARTDTQYFGPGTRLTVL.